This T cell receptor beta chain was documented in a study of shared clonotypes between healthy human individuals. Looking at the study overall: Per donor, three plates held CD4 naive cells, three held CD4 memory, two held CD8 naive and one held CD8 memory.

The germline V gene has CDR1 SGHRS and CDR2 YFSETQ. The CDR3 has 14 residues. Trimming shortened V by 1 base and J by 2 bases, and 8 bases separated the two germline ends. Replicate PCRs run on sorted subsets employed 200 ng DNA, roughly 30,000 T cell genomes. This table comes from immunoSEQ multiplex PCR, and its TCRdb copy is limited to in-frame clones, with some not included. Among roughly 410,000 clones listed, about 96% were seen once. The sequenced material came from memory CD8+ T cells sorted from blood. Specified subset: CD45RO+ cells pooled with CCR7-negative TemRA cells. The gene calls are TRBV5-1 and TRBJ2-3; either TRBD1 or TRBD2 may fit D (5 bases each). The source of this sequence is a young man in good health. The CDR3 reads CASSLTGTTDTQYF. The CDR3 nucleotides read TGCGCCAGCAGCTTGACGGGGACCACAGATACGCAGTATTTT.